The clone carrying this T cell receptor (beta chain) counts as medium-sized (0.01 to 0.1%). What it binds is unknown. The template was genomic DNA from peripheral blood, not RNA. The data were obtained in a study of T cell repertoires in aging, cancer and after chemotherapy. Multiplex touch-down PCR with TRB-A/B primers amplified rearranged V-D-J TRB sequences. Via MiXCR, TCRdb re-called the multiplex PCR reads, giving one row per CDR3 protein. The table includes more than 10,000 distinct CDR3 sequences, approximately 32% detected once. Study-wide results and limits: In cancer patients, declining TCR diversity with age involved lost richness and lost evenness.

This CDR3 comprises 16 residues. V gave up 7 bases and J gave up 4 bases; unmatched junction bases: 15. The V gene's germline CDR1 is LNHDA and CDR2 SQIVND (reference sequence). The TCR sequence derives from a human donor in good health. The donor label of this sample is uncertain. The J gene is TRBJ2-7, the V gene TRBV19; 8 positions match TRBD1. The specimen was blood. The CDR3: CASTQSGQGATYEQYF. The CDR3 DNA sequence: TGTGCCAGTACCCAGTCCGGGCAGGGGGCGACTTACGAGCAGTACTTC.